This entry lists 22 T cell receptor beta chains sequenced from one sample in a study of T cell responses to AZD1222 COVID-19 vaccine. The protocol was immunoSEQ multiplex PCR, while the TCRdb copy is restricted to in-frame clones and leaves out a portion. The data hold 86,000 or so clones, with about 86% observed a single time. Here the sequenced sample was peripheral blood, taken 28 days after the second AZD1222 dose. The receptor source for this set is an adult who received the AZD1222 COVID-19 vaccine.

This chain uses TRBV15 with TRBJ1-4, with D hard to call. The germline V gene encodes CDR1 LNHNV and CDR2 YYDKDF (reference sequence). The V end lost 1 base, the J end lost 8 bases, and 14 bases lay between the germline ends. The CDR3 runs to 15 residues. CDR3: CATSRGYGKGEKLFF. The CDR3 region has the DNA TGTGCCACCAGCAGAGGTTACGGGAAGGGAGAAAAACTGTTTTTT. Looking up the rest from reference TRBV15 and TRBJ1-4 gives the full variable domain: DAMVIQNPRYQVTQFGKPVTLSCSQTLNHNVMYWYQQKSSQAPKLLFHYYDKDFNNEADTPDNFQSRRPNTSFCFLDIRSPGLGDTAMYLCATSRGYGKGEKLFFGSGTQLSVL.

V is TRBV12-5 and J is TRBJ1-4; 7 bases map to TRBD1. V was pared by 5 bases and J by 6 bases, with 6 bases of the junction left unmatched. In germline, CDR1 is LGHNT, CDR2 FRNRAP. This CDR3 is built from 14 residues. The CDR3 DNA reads TGTGCTAGTGGTCCCAGGGACAGCTATGAAAAACTGTTTTTT. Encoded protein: CASGPRDSYEKLFF. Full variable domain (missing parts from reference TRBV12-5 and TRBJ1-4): DARVTQTPRHKVTEMGQEVTMRCQPILGHNTVFWYRQTMMQGLELLAYFRNRAPLDDSGMPKDRFSAEMPDATLATLKIQPSEPRDSAVYFCASGPRDSYEKLFFGSGTQLSVL.

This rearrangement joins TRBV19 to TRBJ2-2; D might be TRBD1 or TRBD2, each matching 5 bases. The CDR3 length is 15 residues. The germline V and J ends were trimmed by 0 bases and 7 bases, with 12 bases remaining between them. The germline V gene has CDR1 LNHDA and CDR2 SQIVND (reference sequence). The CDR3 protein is CASSIEPGRVGELFF. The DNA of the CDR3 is TGTGCCAGTAGTATAGAGCCAGGGCGGGTCGGGGAGCTGTTTTTT.

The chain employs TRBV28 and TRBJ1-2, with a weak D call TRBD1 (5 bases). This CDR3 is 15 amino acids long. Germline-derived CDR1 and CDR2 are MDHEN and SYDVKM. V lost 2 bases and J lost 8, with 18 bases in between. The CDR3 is CASSLPTRVSGGYTF. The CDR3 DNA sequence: TGTGCCAGCAGTTTACCGACCAGGGTCTCGGGAGGCTACACCTTC.

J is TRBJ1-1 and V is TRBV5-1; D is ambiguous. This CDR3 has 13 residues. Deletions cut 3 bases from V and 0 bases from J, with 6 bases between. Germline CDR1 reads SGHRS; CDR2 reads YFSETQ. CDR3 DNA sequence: TGCGCCAGCAGCTCCTACATGAACACTGAAGCTTTCTTT. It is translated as CASSSYMNTEAFF.

The DNA of the CDR3 is TGTGCCAGCGATACTAGCGGGGCCTACAATGAGCAGTTCTTC. Translation gives CASDTSGAYNEQFF. This chain connects TRBV28 to TRBJ2-1, with 10 bases that match TRBD2. The CDR3 length is 14 residues. Trimming cost V 8 bases and J 2 bases; bases outside gene matches: 3. CDR1 and CDR2 (germline): MDHEN, SYDVKM.

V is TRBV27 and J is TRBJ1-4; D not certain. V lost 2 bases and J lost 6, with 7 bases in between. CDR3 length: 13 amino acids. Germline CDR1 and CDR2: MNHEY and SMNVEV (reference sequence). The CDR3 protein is CASSLQRYEKLFF. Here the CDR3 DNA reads TGTGCCAGCAGTTTACAGAGGTATGAAAAACTGTTTTTT.

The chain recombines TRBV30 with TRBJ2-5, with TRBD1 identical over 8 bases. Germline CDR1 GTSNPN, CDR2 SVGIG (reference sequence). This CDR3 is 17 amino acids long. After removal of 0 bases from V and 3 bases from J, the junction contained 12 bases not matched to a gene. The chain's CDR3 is CAWSVPIARDRKETQYF. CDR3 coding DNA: TGTGCCTGGAGTGTCCCTATCGCCCGGGACAGGAAAGAGACCCAGTACTTC.

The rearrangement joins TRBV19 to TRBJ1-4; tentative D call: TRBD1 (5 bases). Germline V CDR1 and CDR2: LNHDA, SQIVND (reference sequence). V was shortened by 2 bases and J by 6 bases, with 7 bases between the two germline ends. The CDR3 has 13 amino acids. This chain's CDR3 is CASSIRQHEKLFF. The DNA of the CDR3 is TGTGCCAGTAGTATAAGACAGCATGAAAAACTGTTTTTT.

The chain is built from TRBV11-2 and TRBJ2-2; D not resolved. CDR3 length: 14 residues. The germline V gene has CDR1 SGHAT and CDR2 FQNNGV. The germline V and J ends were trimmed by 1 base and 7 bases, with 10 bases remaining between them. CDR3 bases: TGTGCCAGCAGCTTAGGTTTATCGGTCGGGGAGCTGTTTTTT. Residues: CASSLGLSVGELFF.

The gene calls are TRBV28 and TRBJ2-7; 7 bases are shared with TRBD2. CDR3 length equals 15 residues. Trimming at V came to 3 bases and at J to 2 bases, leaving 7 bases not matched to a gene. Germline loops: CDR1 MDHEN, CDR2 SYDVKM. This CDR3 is CASSLRAGEPYEQYF. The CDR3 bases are TGTGCCAGCAGTTTGAGGGCGGGAGAACCCTACGAGCAGTACTTC.

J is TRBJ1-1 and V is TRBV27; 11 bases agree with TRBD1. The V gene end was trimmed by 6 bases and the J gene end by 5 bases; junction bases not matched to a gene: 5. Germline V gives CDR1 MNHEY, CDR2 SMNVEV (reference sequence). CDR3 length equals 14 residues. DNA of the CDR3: TGTGCCAGCAGGGGGACAGGGGGTAAAACTGAAGCTTTCTTT. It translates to CASRGTGGKTEAFF.

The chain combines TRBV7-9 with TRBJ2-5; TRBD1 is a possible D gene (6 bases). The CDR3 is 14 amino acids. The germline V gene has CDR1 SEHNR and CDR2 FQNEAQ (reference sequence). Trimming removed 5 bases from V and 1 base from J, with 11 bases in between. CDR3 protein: CASSPRTAQETQYF. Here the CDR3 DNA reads TGTGCCAGCAGCCCCAGGACAGCCCAAGAGACCCAGTACTTC.

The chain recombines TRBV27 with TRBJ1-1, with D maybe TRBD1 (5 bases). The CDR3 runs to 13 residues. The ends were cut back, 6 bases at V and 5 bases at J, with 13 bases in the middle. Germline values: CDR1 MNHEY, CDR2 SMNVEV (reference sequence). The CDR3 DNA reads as TGTGCCAGCAGGTCTGCAGGGAGGACTGAAGCTTTCTTT. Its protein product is CASRSAGRTEAFF.

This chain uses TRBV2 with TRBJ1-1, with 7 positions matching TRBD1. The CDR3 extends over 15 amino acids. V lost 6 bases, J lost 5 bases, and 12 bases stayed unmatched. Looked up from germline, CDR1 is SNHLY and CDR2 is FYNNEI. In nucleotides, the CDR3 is TGTGCCAGCAGAGGCATCAGGGGGGGGCAGACTGAAGCTTTCTTT. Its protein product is CASRGIRGGQTEAFF.

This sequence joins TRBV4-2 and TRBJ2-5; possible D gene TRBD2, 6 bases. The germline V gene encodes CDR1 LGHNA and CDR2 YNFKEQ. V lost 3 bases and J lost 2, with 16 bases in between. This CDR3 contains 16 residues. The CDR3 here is CASSHGRRVVQETQYF. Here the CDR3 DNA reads TGTGCCAGCAGCCACGGAAGGAGGGTGGTACAAGAGACCCAGTACTTC.

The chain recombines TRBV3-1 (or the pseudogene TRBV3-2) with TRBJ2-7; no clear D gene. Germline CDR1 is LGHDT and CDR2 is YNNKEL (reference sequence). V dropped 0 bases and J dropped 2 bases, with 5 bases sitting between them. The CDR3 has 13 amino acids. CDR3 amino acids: CASSQDGTYEQYF. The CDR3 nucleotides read TGTGCCAGCAGCCAAGATGGGACCTACGAGCAGTACTTC.

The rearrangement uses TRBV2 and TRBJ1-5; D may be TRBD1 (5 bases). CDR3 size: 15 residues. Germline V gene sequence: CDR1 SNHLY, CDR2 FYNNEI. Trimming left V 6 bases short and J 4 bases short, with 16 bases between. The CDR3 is CASRRGGTMNQPQHF. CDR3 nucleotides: TGTGCCAGCAGGCGGGGCGGGACCATGAATCAGCCCCAGCATTTT.

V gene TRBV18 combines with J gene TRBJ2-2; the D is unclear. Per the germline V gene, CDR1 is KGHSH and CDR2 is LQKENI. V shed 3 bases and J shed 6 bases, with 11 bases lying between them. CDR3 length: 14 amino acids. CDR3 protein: CASSPPGMSGELFF. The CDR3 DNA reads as TGTGCCAGCTCACCTCCCGGAATGTCCGGGGAGCTGTTTTTT.

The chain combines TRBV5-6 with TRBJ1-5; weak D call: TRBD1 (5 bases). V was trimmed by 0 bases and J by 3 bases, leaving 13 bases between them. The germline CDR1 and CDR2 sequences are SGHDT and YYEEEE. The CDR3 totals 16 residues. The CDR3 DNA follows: TGTGCCAGCAGCTTGGCCCAGGGACGGAACAATCAGCCCCAGCATTTT. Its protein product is CASSLAQGRNNQPQHF.

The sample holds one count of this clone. In DNA, the CDR3 is TGTGCCAGCAGTCCCCCGGCTACCAAGCCCCAGCATTTT. Its translation is CASSPPATKPQHF. The chain recombines TRBV28 with TRBJ1-5, with no clear D. Germline V lookup: CDR1 MDHEN, CDR2 SYDVKM. The CDR3 runs 13 residues. The germline V and J ends were trimmed by 5 bases and 8 bases, with 13 bases remaining between them. Complete variable domain (other parts from reference TRBV28 and TRBJ1-5): DVKVTQSSRYLVKRTGEKVFLECVQDMDHENMFWYRQDPGLGLRLIYFSYDVKMKEKGDIPEGYSVSREKKERFSLILESASTNQTSMYLCASSPPATKPQHFGDGTRLSIL.

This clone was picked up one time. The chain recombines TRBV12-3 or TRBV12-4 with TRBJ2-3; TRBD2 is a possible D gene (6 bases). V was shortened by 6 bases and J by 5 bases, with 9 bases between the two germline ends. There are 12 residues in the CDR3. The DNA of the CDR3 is TGTGCCAGCAGCAAGACTAGAGATACGCAGTATTTT. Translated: CASSKTRDTQYF.